This TCR beta chain was recorded in a study of T-cell memory formation after mild COVID-19. Whole-study results and caveats: The appearance of some responding clones in pre-infection memory suggested that cross-reactive memory joined. Most CD4+ clones that shrank were in CM and EM, while CD8+ ones turned up in EMRA. Nothing confirmed that second-wave clones peaking on day 37 were specific for SARS-CoV-2.

It was 5'RACE with constant-segment primers that produced the TCR alpha and TCR beta cDNA libraries, which carried sample barcodes and UMIs. TCRdb reprocessed the 5' RACE reads via MiXCR and lists one record per CDR3 protein. Here the sample spans 350,000 to 500,000 distinct CDR3 sequences, approximately 19% being singletons. V was pared by 0 bases and J by 1 base, with 6 bases between. CDR3 length equals 14 residues. The germline CDR1 and CDR2 sequences are LNHDA and SQIVND (reference sequence). This clonotype was picked up many times. Its antigen is unknown. This TCR was recovered from a young man who had mild COVID-19 (a few samples of this study predate the infection). Cell type and time point are not known. The chain couples TRBV19 to TRBJ1-1, with D unclear. Sequencing used PBMCs or a T cell subset sorted from them (not recorded which). The DNA for the CDR3 is TGTGCCAGTAGTATAGACGGACGGAACACTGAAGCTTTCTTT. Residues: CASSIDGRNTEAFF. Drawing the rest from reference TRBV19 and TRBJ1-1, the complete variable domain is DGGITQSPKYLFRKEGQNVTLSCEQNLNHDAMYWYRQDPGQGLRLIYYSQIVNDFQKGDIAEGYSVSREKKESFPLTVTSAQKNPTAFYLCASSIDGRNTEAFFGQGTRLTVV.